Sequencing of this T cell receptor beta chain was carried out in a study of T-cell reconstitution after alpha-beta-depleted transplantation in children. Study-wide findings and caveats: Several hundred expanded graft clones reportedly were the source of alpha-beta T cells about two months after transplant. The main origin of T-cell counts and diversity one year after transplant was newly produced T cells. High day-60 TCRbeta diversity in some patients came from surviving recipient T cells and thymic progenitors.

CDR3 length equals 19 residues. Germline V gives CDR1 DFQATT, CDR2 SNEGSKA (reference sequence). With V trimmed by 0 bases and J by 3 bases, 16 bases remained unmatched. This clonotype was recorded a few times. The antigen is unknown. Construction of the TCRbeta library involved unique molecular identifiers. TCRdb reprocessed the PCR reads with MiXCR, giving one entry per CDR3 protein. Altogether fewer than 150,000 distinct CDR3 sequences are present, roughly 10% being singletons, with the ten largest covering under 30%. The source was PBMCs, mostly from graft donor cells, collected 180 days after TCRalphabeta/CD19-depleted stem cell transplant. This sequence was found in a girl under three years old who had a stem cell transplant for combined immunodeficiency, so the T cells may come from the graft donor. The V and J genes are TRBV20-1 and TRBJ2-3, with 9 positions matching TRBD2. The CDR3 DNA follows: TGCAGTGCTAGAGACGGGAGGGTAGCGGGAGCCCCCGGAACAGATACGCAGTATTTT. It translates to CSARDGRVAGAPGTDTQYF.